The entry below describes one T cell receptor (beta chain). No antigen is known for it. No much larger clonotype is one base removed from it; base qualities were not supplied. The entry originates in a study of blood T cell repertoires in COVID-19 (dated by TCRdb to the early 2020s). At the level of the whole study: Samples from collaborators originated in the United States, Italy and Spain and spanned both the acute and convalescent phases of COVID-19. The prospective study material was composed of cDNA or gDNA derived from T cells, B-cell-depleted T cells, or PBMCs. Sample metadata almost always included a de-identified subject ID, COVID-19 status, age in years and sex. The samples were drawn from two sources: the first 160 participants of the ongoing ImmuneRACE study, and 1,200 or so subjects contributed by 6 global collaborators. Subjects who had been exposed to COVID-19, were actively infected with it, or had recovered from it provided the deeply sampled blood TCRbeta repertoires that made up the dataset. The repertoires were made available in a free public database intended to serve as a resource for research on the immune response to SARS-CoV-2. Where available, HLA class I and class II types were obtained from metadata supplied by the sample provider rather than from assay-based typing. Paper-wide results and their limitations: Clinical and demographic metadata were provided uncurated, with the amount varying by source and participant.

The immunoSEQ Assay, a bias-controlled multiplex PCR, was used to amplify TCRbeta CDR3 regions from genomic DNA. Per the authors' processing: The number of nucleated cells in each sample was estimated from the amplification of reference gene primers within the assay. To quantify the absolute abundance of each unique TCRbeta CDR3 rearrangement, sequence reads were collapsed and filtered. Productive Simpson clonality was computed per sample as the square root of Simpson's diversity index over productive rearrangements. TCRdb took over this immuneACCESS table, retaining in-frame rearrangements with V and J assigned. Such tables are incomplete; in checked studies, under half of the missing clones stem from an unresolved V gene, and the remainder is unexplained. The V and J calls and clone size come from that table; D and trimming were worked out from the DNA. This sample comprises some 220,000 clones, around 81% of them detected only once. Clones ranked in the top ten supply over 7% of the sample.

Counted from cysteine to phenylalanine, this CDR3 has 16 amino acids. CDR3 DNA is the only sequence kept; it has 48 bases, read in frame from the first base. Trimmed from V: 3 bases; trimmed from J: 0 bases; junction bases lacking a gene match: 7. Based on the germline V gene, the CDR1 and CDR2 sequences are SGHRS and YFSETQ. Whole blood was collected in K2EDTA tubes by collaborating institutions according to the institutions' own protocols. For TCRbeta analysis, collaborators shipped samples as frozen whole blood, isolated PBMCs, or DNA extracted from either of those sample types. The sequence came from a woman aged 70-85 years with acute or convalescent COVID-19. The sequencing sample was made of peripheral blood. The chain joins TRBV5-1 to TRBJ2-3; 7 central bases correspond to TRBD1. The DNA is TGCGCCAGCAGCTGGGGGACAGACTTTAGCACAGATACGCAGTATTTT. It encodes CASSWGTDFSTDTQYF.